These 14 T cell receptor beta chains share one sample of origin, sequenced in a study of blood T cells in healthy people across ages. The second PCR ran roughly 7 to 11 cycles with a sample-barcoded 5' primer and J-beta primers. TCRdb ran MiXCR on the 5' RACE reads and lists one entry per CDR3 protein. The table records some 1.8 million distinct CDR3 sequences, about two fifths of them present only once. The sequencing input was blood. The receptors were sampled from a human donor in good health.

The V gene is TRBV18, the J gene TRBJ2-3, with TRBD1 as a possible D gene (6 bases). Trimming left V 2 bases short and J 1 base short, with 7 bases between. Germline assignment: CDR1 KGHSH and CDR2 LQKENI. The CDR3 totals 14 residues. The CDR3 DNA follows: TGTGCCAGCTCACCAAAGGGGGGCACAGATACGCAGTATTTT. Translation gives CASSPKGGTDTQYF. Looking up the rest from reference TRBV18 and TRBJ2-3 gives the full variable domain: NAGVMQNPRHLVRRRGQEARLRCSPMKGHSHVYWYRQLPEEGLKFMVYLQKENIIDESGMPKERFSAEFPKEGPSILRIQQVVRGDSAAYFCASSPKGGTDTQYFGPGTRLTVL.

The genes are TRBV7-2 and TRBJ1-1; D gene ambiguous. V was clipped by 3 bases and J by 1 base, with 12 bases between them. In germline, CDR1 is SGHTA, CDR2 FQGNSA. This CDR3 spans 15 amino acids. For the CDR3, the DNA is TGTGCCAGCAGCTTGTTGACGGTCGAGAACACTGAAGCTTTCTTT. It encodes CASSLLTVENTEAFF.

The gene calls are TRBV6-5 and TRBJ2-2; possibly TRBD1 or TRBD2 for D (5 bases each). The CDR3 has 15 amino acids. CDR1 is MNHEY, CDR2 SVGAGI, per germline. V lost 5 bases to trimming and J lost 0 bases, with 10 bases between them. CDR3 residues: CASSRGSPNTGELFF. The CDR3, as DNA: TGTGCCAGCAGTCGGGGCAGCCCGAACACCGGGGAGCTGTTTTTT.

The chain uses TRBV4-1 and TRBJ2-3, with D perhaps given as TRBD1 or TRBD2 (6 bases each). V lost 2 bases, J lost 8 bases, and 17 bases lay in between. This CDR3 region has 15 residues. Germline values: CDR1 MGHRA, CDR2 YSYEKL. The CDR3, as DNA: TGCGCCAGCAGCCAAATTTCGGGGGCCCCCGGTACGCAGTATTTT. It yields the protein CASSQISGAPGTQYF.

This clonotype occurred a few times. The chain employs TRBV15 and TRBJ1-5; D is uncertain. This CDR3 has 12 residues. Trimming removed 3 bases from V and 7 bases from J, with 7 bases in between. Germline V CDR1 and CDR2: LNHNV, YYDKDF (reference sequence). CDR3 residues: CATSSDTQPQHF. The CDR3, as DNA: TGTGCCACCAGCAGTGATACCCAGCCCCAGCATTTT. The whole variable domain, filled in from reference TRBV15 and TRBJ1-5, reads DAMVIQNPRYQVTQFGKPVTLSCSQTLNHNVMYWYQQKSSQAPKLLFHYYDKDFNNEADTPDNFQSRRPNTSFCFLDIRSPGLGDTAMYLCATSSDTQPQHFGDGTRLSIL.

V usage is TRBV29-1 and J usage is TRBJ1-2; the match to TRBD1 covers 8 bases. Germline V gene lookup returns CDR1 SQVTM and CDR2 ANQGSEA. This CDR3 region has 12 residues. V shed 3 bases and J 6 bases; nucleotides not matched to a gene: 3. CDR3 coding DNA: TGCAGCGTTGATTTGACAGGGGATGGCTACACCTTC. Protein product: CSVDLTGDGYTF.

The genes are TRBV5-5 and TRBJ2-1; D gene ambiguous. Looked up from germline, CDR1 is SGHKS and CDR2 is YYEKEE (reference sequence). The CDR3 has 15 residues. The ends were cut back, 0 bases at V and 6 bases at J, with 13 bases in the middle. This chain's CDR3 is CASSLGGALGNEQFF. The CDR3, as DNA: TGTGCCAGCAGCTTGGGTGGAGCGTTGGGCAATGAGCAGTTCTTC. The full variable domain, its missing parts supplied by reference TRBV5-5 and TRBJ2-1, is DAGVTQSPTHLIKTRGQQVTLRCSPISGHKSVSWYQQVLGQGPQFIFQYYEKEERGRGNFPDRFSARQFPNYSSELNVNALLLGDSALYLCASSLGGALGNEQFFGPGTRLTVL.

This clonotype was recorded only once. The chain links TRBV5-1 to TRBJ1-1, with D hard to call. The CDR3 contains 12 residues. Germline V lookup: CDR1 SGHRS, CDR2 YFSETQ. The V gene lost 7 bases and the J gene lost 1 base, with 8 bases spanning the gap. In DNA, the CDR3 is TGCGCCAGCTGTTGCCAGAACACTGAAGCTTTCTTT. Residues: CASCCQNTEAFF. The entire variable domain, with the rest obtained from reference TRBV5-1 and TRBJ1-1, is as follows: KAGVTQTPRYLIKTRGQQVTLSCSPISGHRSVSWYQQTPGQGLQFLFEYFSETQRNKGNFPGRFSGRQFSNSRSEMNVSTLELGDSALYLCASCCQNTEAFFGQGTRLTVV.

V and J are TRBV4-2 and TRBJ2-5; D possibly corresponds to TRBD2 (5 bases). With 4 bases removed from V and 0 bases from J, the gap between germline ends came to 15 bases. This CDR3 is built from 16 residues. Germline V gives CDR1 LGHNA, CDR2 YNFKEQ. This CDR3 is CASSPSGGLHQETQYF. The CDR3 DNA reads TGTGCCAGCAGCCCATCCGGTGGACTGCACCAAGAGACCCAGTACTTC.

The CDR3 coding sequence is TGTGCCAGCAGCTTAGGGTCTGGGACCCAGTTAAGAGTAAAGCAGTATTTT. This sequence encodes CASSLGSGTQLRVKQYF. The chain employs TRBV11-2 and TRBJ2-3; D is tentatively TRBD1 or TRBD2 (5 bases each). The germline CDR1 and CDR2 sequences are SGHAT and FQNNGV. Trimming pared 1 base from V and 11 bases from J, leaving 25 bases between. There are 17 residues in the CDR3.

V gene TRBV5-6 combines with J gene TRBJ2-5; D gene uncertain. Germline V gene sequence: CDR1 SGHDT, CDR2 YYEEEE. The CDR3 sequence is 15 residues long. The V end was cut by 4 bases, the J end by 4 bases, with 17 bases between. CDR3 residues: CASSVDYRRIETQYF. Written as DNA, the CDR3 is TGTGCCAGCAGCGTTGATTACCGCCGGATAGAGACCCAGTACTTC.

V is TRBV12-3 or TRBV12-4 and J is TRBJ2-5; 7 bases match TRBD1. The J call may be mistaken, given a closer DNA end match to TRBJ2-7. CDR3 length equals 15 residues. The CDR3 region is CASTTWGPGGYEQYF. In DNA form, the CDR3 reads TGTGCCAGCACCACATGGGGGCCAGGGGGTTACGAGCAGTACTTC.

This chain joins TRBV2 and TRBJ2-3, with 11 bases identical to TRBD2. The germline CDR1 and CDR2 sequences are SNHLY and FYNNEI. The CDR3 has 21 residues. V lost 3 bases to trimming and J lost 2 bases; unmatched junction nucleotides: 19. In nucleotides, the CDR3 is TGTGCCAGCAGTGATTTCTTTAGGGGACAGTCGGGACTAGCGGACACAGATACGCAGTATTTT. Translated, it gives CASSDFFRGQSGLADTDTQYF.

This clonotype was seen a few times. The rearrangement joins TRBV4-3 to TRBJ1-2; TRBD1 matches 12 bases. V shed 1 base and J 6 bases; nucleotides not matched to a gene: 6. The CDR3 sequence is 16 residues long. CDR1 and CDR2 from the germline V gene are LGHNA and YSLEER. The CDR3 region is CASSQAGGQGAHGYTF. The CDR3 DNA reads as TGCGCCAGCAGCCAAGCGGGGGGACAGGGGGCGCATGGCTACACCTTC.